This TCR beta chain was documented in a study of T cells in Graves' hyperthyroidism and ophthalmopathy. Whole-study findings and limits: Ophthalmopathy onset followed model prediction by a median about seven months.

Germline CDR1 and CDR2: SNHLY and FYNNEI. The CDR3 contains 13 residues. V was cut by 4 bases and J by 5 bases, with 11 bases left in between. RNA transcripts gave rise to amplified TCR beta CDR3 regions. The study used the HTBI primer set for a first-round RT-PCR of the TCR CDR3. TCRdb reprocessed the multiplex PCR reads via MiXCR and lists one record per CDR3 protein. The data contain a few hundred thousand distinct CDR3 sequences, around 14% of them singletons. Stable Graves' hyperthyroidism denoted no ophthalmopathy progression over 18 months. Newly diagnosed hyperthyroidism patients aged 18 to 65 years had disease lasting under 2 months. Clinical symptoms, serum thyroxine and TRAb, thyroid ultrasound and orbital computed tomography were used for the diagnoses. This clonotype was detected a few times. Its antigen is undetermined.

The clonotype comes from a woman in her twenties or thirties with Graves' hyperthyroidism. Sequenced input: blood. The chain combines TRBV2 with TRBJ2-5; TRBD2 might be the D (5 bases). The CDR3 reads CASSGEGVETQYF. In nucleotides, the CDR3 is TGTGCCAGCAGTGGAGAGGGTGTGGAGACCCAGTACTTC.